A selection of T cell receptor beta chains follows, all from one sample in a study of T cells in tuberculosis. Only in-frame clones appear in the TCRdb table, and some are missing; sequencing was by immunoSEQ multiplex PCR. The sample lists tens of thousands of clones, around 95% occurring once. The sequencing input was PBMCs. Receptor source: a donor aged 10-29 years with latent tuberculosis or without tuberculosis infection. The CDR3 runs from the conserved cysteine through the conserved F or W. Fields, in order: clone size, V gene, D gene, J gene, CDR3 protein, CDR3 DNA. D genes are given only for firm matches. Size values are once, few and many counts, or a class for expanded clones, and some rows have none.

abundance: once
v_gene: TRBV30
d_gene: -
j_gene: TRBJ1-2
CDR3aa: CAWRVGEYYGYTF
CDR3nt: TGTGCCTGGAGAGTAGGGGAATACTATGGCTACACCTTC

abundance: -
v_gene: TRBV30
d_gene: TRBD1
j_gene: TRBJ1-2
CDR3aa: CAWSTGGYGYTF
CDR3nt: TGTGCCTGGAGTACAGGGGGCTATGGCTACACCTTC

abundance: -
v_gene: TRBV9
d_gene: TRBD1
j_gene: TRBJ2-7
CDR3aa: CASSVGDRGYEQYF
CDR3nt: TGTGCCAGCAGCGTAGGTGACAGGGGCTACGAGCAGTACTTC

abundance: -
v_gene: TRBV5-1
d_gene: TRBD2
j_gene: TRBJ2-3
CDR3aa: CASSLLISGGAEDTQYF
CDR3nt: TGCGCCAGCAGCCTCCTAATAAGCGGGGGGGCCGAAGATACGCAGTATTTT

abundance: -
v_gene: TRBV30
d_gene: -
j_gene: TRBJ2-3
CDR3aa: CAEETGTDTQYF
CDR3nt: TGTGCCGAAGAGACAGGCACAGATACGCAGTATTTT

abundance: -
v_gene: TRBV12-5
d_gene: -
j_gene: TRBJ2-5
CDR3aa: CASRYSQETQYF
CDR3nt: TGTGCTAGTCGTTATAGTCAAGAGACCCAGTACTTC

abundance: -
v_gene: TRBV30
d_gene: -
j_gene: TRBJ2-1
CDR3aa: CAWSVRLGAGKSSYNEQFF
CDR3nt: TGTGCCTGGAGTGTTAGATTGGGGGCAGGCAAGAGCTCCTACAATGAGCAGTTCTTC

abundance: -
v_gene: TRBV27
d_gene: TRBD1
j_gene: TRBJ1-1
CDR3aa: CASSTRQGAFSEAFF
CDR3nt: TGTGCCAGCAGTACTCGACAGGGGGCTTTCTCTGAAGCTTTCTTT

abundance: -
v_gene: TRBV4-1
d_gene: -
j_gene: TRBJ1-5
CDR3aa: CASSQGTVSNQPQHF
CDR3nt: TGCGCCAGCAGCCAAGGGACAGTTAGCAATCAGCCCCAGCATTTT

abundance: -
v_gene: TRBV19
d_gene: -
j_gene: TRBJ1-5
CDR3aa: CASSGGAPPQHF
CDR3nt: TGTGCCAGTAGTGGAGGGGCGCCGCCCCAGCATTTT

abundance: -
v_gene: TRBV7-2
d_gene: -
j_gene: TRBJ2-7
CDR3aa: CASSLTVGGPYEQYF
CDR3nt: TGTGCCAGCAGCTTAACCGTGGGGGGGCCCTACGAGCAGTACTTC

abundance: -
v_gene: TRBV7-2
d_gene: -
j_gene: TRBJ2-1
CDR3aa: CASSSTANEQFF
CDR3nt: TGTGCCAGCAGCTCCACAGCTAATGAGCAGTTCTTC

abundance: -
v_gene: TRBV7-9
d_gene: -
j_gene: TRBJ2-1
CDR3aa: CASSRGGRQGIKNEQFF
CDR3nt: TGTGCCAGCAGCCGAGGGGGTCGGCAGGGAATTAAGAATGAGCAGTTCTTC

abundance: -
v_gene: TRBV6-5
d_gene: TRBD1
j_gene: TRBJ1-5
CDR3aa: CASGQGGIQPQHF
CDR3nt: TGTGCCAGCGGACAGGGTGGGATTCAGCCCCAGCATTTT

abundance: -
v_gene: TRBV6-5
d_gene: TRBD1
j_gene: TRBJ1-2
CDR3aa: CASSQGVGYTF
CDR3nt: TGTGCCAGCAGTCAGGGGGTAGGCTACACCTTC

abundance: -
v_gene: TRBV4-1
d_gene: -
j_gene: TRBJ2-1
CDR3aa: CASSSPGYNEQFF
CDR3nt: TGCGCCAGCAGTTCGCCGGGGTACAATGAGCAGTTCTTC

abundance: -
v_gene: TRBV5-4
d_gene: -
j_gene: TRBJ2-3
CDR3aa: CASSKTRTVDTQYF
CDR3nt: TGTGCCAGCAGCAAAACTAGAACTGTAGATACGCAGTATTTT

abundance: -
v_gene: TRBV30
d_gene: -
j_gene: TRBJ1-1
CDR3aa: CAWKLQDTTEAFF
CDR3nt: TGTGCCTGGAAACTACAAGATACCACTGAAGCTTTCTTT

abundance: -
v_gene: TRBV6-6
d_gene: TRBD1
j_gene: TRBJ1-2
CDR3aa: CASTHPRDSYGYTF
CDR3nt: TGTGCCAGCACCCACCCCCGGGACAGTTATGGCTACACCTTC

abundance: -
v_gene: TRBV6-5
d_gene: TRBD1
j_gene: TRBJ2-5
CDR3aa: CASSYGTGGSETQYF
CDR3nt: TGTGCCAGCAGTTACGGGACAGGGGGCAGTGAGACCCAGTACTTC

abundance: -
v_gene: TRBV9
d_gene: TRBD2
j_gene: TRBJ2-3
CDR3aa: CASSVERGSHTDTQYF
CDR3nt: TGTGCCAGCAGCGTAGAGCGGGGCTCCCACACAGATACGCAGTATTTT

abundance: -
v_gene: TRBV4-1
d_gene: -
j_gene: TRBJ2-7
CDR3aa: CASSQDRQSSYEQYF
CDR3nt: TGCGCCAGCAGCCAAGACAGACAGTCCTCCTACGAGCAGTACTTC

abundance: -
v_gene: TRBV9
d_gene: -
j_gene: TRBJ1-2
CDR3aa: CASSAHGGYTF
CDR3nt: TGTGCCAGCAGCGCTCATGGCGGCTACACCTTC

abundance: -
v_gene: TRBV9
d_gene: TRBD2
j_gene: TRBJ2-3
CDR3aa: CASSARGGLTDTQYF
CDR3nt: TGTGCCAGCAGCGCCCGGGGGGGGCTTACAGATACGCAGTATTTT

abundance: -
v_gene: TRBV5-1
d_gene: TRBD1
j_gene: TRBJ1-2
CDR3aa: CASSGQGGGTVYTF
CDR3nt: TGCGCCAGCAGTGGACAGGGTGGGGGTACCGTCTACACCTTC

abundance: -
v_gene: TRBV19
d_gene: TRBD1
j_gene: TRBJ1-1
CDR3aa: CASRETGVNTEAFF
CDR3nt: TGTGCCAGTAGAGAGACAGGGGTGAACACTGAAGCTTTCTTT

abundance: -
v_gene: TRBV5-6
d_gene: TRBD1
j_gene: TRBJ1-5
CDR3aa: CASSLAGGYSNQPQHF
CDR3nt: TGTGCCAGCAGCTTGGCAGGGGGTTATAGCAATCAGCCCCAGCATTTT

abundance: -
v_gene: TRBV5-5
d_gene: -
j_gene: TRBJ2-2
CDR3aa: CASSAAWQELFF
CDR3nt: TGTGCCAGCAGCGCCGCTTGGCAGGAGCTGTTTTTT

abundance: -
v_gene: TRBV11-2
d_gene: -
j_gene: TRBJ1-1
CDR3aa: CASSRAGFRGDTEAFF
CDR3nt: TGTGCCAGCAGCAGGGCGGGGTTCCGGGGGGACACTGAAGCTTTCTTT

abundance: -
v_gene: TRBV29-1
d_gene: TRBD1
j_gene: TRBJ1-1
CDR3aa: CSVEGTWTGGNTEAFF
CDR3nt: TGCAGCGTTGAGGGGACATGGACAGGGGGGAACACTGAAGCTTTCTTT

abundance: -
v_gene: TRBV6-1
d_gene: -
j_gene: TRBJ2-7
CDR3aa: CASSEEPSSSYEQYF
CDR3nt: TGTGCCAGCAGTGAAGAGCCTAGCTCCTCCTACGAGCAGTACTTC

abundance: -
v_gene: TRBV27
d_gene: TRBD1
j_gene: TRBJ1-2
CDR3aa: CASSPGTVSNYGYTF
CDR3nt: TGTGCCAGCAGTCCCGGGACAGTTTCCAACTATGGCTACACCTTC

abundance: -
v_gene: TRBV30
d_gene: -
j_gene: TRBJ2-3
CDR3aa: CAWSSGGTDTQYF
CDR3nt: TGTGCCTGGAGTTCAGGGGGCACAGATACGCAGTATTTT

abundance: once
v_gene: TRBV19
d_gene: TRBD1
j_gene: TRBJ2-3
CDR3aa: CASKGTGAANTQYF
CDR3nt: TGTGCCAGCAAAGGGACAGGGGCGGCGAATACGCAGTATTTT

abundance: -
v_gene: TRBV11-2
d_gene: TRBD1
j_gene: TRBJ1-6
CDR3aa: CASSGRTGLHF
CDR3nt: TGTGCCAGCAGCGGCAGGACAGGGCTCCACTTT

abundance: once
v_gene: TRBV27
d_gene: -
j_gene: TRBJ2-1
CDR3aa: CASSSPFRSAYNEQFF
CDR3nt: TGTGCCAGCAGTTCCCCTTTTCGGTCTGCCTACAATGAGCAGTTCTTC

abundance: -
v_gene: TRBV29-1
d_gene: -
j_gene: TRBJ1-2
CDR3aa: CSVEGAQGGGGGYTF
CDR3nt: TGCAGCGTTGAAGGGGCCCAGGGAGGGGGGGGTGGCTACACCTTC